The 7 T cell receptor beta chains given below trace back to one sample, sequenced in a study of immune cell composition in non-small cell lung cancer. Profiled with immunoSEQ multiplex PCR; TCRdb holds only in-frame clones, not every one. The repertoire consists of some 8,500 clones, with under 85% occurring once and the leading ten covering around 9.9%. The sample was lung tumor tissue. Every receptor here comes from a human donor with non-small cell lung cancer.

V and J are TRBV11-2 and TRBJ2-5, with TRBD2 identical over 8 bases. Trimming took 5 bases from V and 7 from J; bases not matched to a gene: 6. CDR1 is SGHAT and CDR2 is FQNNGV in the germline V gene. The CDR3 extends over 13 amino acids. CDR3 DNA sequence: TGTGCCAGCAGCCCGGGGGGGCGGCGGACCCAGTACTTC. Protein: CASSPGGRRTQYF.

The V and J genes are TRBV20-1 and TRBJ2-7; D is unresolved. The CDR3 spans 11 residues. Trimming shortened V by 6 bases and J by 8 bases, and 14 bases separated the two germline ends. CDR1 and CDR2 (germline): DFQATT, SNEGSKA (reference sequence). The CDR3 DNA sequence: TGCAGTGCCTACTCTGAAACACAGCAGTACTTC. It yields the protein CSAYSETQQYF.

The chain uses TRBV29-1 and TRBJ2-5; no clear D gene. The CDR3 consists of 11 residues. Trimming cost V 2 bases and J 6 bases, with 7 bases left between them. The germline V gene encodes CDR1 SQVTM and CDR2 ANQGSEA. The CDR3 sequence is CSVELGQTQYF. CDR3 bases: TGCAGCGTTGAACTAGGTCAGACCCAGTACTTC.

The rearrangement links TRBV5-6 to TRBJ2-1; D not certain. The CDR3 is made up of 13 amino acids. From germline, CDR1 is SGHDT and CDR2 YYEEEE. Deletions cut 4 bases from V and 6 bases from J, with 11 bases between. CDR3 DNA: TGTGCCAGCAGCCAAAGACTCCCCAATGAGCAGTTCTTC. Its translation is CASSQRLPNEQFF.

V gene TRBV19 combines with J gene TRBJ1-4, with 9 positions matching TRBD1. The V gene end was trimmed by 6 bases and the J gene end by 6 bases; junction bases not matched to a gene: 11. The CDR3 covers 16 residues. The V gene's germline CDR1 is LNHDA and CDR2 SQIVND (reference sequence). Here the CDR3 reads CASRQGARLVDEKLFF. CDR3 nucleotides: TGTGCCAGTAGACAGGGGGCCCGTCTGGTGGATGAAAAACTGTTTTTT.

The chain combines TRBV2 with TRBJ2-7; D is ambiguous. The CDR3 loop spans 12 amino acids. Germline V lookup: CDR1 SNHLY, CDR2 FYNNEI. The V gene lost 10 bases and the J gene lost 2 bases, with 12 bases spanning the gap. CDR3 residues: CANRRVAYEQYF. The CDR3 DNA is TGTGCCAACCGACGGGTGGCCTACGAGCAGTACTTC.

The gene calls are TRBV4-2 and TRBJ2-1; D uncertain. V was pared by 5 bases and J by 5 bases, with 10 bases between. The CDR3 is 13 residues long. Germline loops: CDR1 LGHNA, CDR2 YNFKEQ. Written as DNA, the CDR3 is TGTGCCAGCAGCGTTTATTTGGACAATGAGCAGTTCTTC. This codes for CASSVYLDNEQFF.